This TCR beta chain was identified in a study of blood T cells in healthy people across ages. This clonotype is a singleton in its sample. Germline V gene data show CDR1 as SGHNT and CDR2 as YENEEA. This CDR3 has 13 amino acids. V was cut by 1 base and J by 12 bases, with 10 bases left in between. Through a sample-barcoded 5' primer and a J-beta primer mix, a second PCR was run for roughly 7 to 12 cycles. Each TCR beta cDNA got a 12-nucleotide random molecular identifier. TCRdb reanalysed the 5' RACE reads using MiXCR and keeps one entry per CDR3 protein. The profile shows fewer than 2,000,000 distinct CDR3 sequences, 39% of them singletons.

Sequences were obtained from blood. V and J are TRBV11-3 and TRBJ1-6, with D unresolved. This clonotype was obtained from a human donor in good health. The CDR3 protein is CASSLVIAGPLHF. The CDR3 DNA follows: TGTGCCAGCAGCTTAGTTATCGCTGGACCCCTCCACTTT.